This T cell receptor beta chain originates from a study of T cell repertoires in cytomegalovirus infection. For this clonotype: A read error is possible here, since a much larger clone lies one base away.

TCRdb fed the reads into MiXCR, producing one record per CDR3 protein. The sample records a few hundred thousand distinct CDR3 sequences, approximately 13% being singletons. The germline gives CDR1 SGHTA, CDR2 FQGNSA. The CDR3 loop spans 14 amino acids. This receptor was obtained from a human donor in good health (CMV status not recorded). Some clones in this sample may be carry-over from other donors' samples. The material sequenced was PBMCs. The chain links TRBV7-2 to TRBJ2-1; D is perhaps TRBD1 (5 bases). CDR3 region: CASSLGLDLVEQIF. CDR3 nucleotide sequence: TGTGCCAGCAGCTTGGGGCTGGACCTGGTGGAGCAGATCTTC.